This T cell receptor (beta chain) comes out of a study of cytotoxic CD8 clonotypes in ibrutinib-treated CLL. Trimming removed 3 bases from V and 6 bases from J; junction bases left unmatched: 8. Germline lookup yields CDR1 SEHNR and CDR2 FQNEAQ (reference sequence). CDR3 length equals 15 residues. The data were produced by immunoSEQ multiplex PCR, yet TCRdb's version contains in-frame clones alone and is incomplete. The repertoire has roughly 250,000 clones, around three quarters of them found once; the top ten carry 15% to 17%. The clonotype comes from a human donor with chronic lymphocytic leukemia. The chain recombines TRBV7-9 with TRBJ2-7; 10 bases agree with TRBD2. The sequences come from PBMCs, collected after 24 months of ibrutinib treatment. The CDR3 loop reads CASSFSSGSVSEQYF. DNA for the CDR3: TGTGCCAGCAGCTTTTCTAGCGGGAGTGTCTCCGAGCAGTACTTC. Together with reference TRBV7-9 and TRBJ2-7, the CDR3 gives the full variable domain: DTGVSQNPRHKITKRGQNVTFRCDPISEHNRLYWYRQTLGQGPEFLTYFQNEAQLEKSRLLSDRFSAERPKGSFSTLEIQRTEQGDSAMYLCASSFSSGSVSEQYFGPGTRLTVT.